The next 6 T cell receptor beta chains were all read from a single sample in a study of human T cells and chemical hapten exposure. Via MiXCR, TCRdb re-called the RACE reads, giving one row per CDR3 protein. The data contain about 400,000 distinct CDR3 sequences, around 6% of them singletons. Time point described: patch test 2, 6 weeks after DPC sensitization. The treatment was: therapeutic diphenylcyclopropenone sensitization with weekly scalp DPC. The specimen was whole blood, collected in connection with sensitization to the hapten diphenylcyclopropenone (DPC). These receptors were taken from a woman younger than 30 with alopecia areata. Some clones in this sample may be carry-over from other donors' samples.

There are a few counts of this clonotype. In nucleotides, the CDR3 is TGTGCCAGCAGTTACGCGGCCCGCTCCTACGAGCAGTACTTC. Protein product: CASSYAARSYEQYF. This chain connects TRBV6-5 to TRBJ2-7; D is unresolved. This CDR3 comprises 14 residues. The V gene's germline CDR1 is MNHEY and CDR2 SVGAGI. Trimming pared 2 bases from V and 0 bases from J, leaving 8 bases between.

This clonotype came up many times. The V and J genes are TRBV6-2 or TRBV6-3 and TRBJ1-4; D gene uncertain. The CDR3 consists of 15 residues. Germline values: CDR1 MNHEY, CDR2 SVGEGT. V was trimmed by 6 bases and J by 7 bases, leaving 18 bases between them. CDR3 sequence (DNA): TGTGCCAGCAGGCAAAGACGATCCATGGCTGAAAAACTGTTTTTT. Protein product: CASRQRRSMAEKLFF.

The sample holds a few counts of this clonotype. The chain joins TRBV6-5 to TRBJ1-4; D may be TRBD1 (6 bases). The CDR3 contains 15 residues. Germline CDR1 MNHEY, CDR2 SVGAGI. V dropped 0 bases and J dropped 11 bases, with 16 bases sitting between them. The CDR3 bases are TGTGCCAGCAGTTACTCGGGCGGGAATCAGGGGAAACTGTTTTTT. Amino acids: CASSYSGGNQGKLFF.

This clonotype was observed a handful of times. The chain recombines TRBV20-1 with TRBJ2-5; 11 bases are a match to TRBD2. CDR3 size: 15 residues. V dropped 0 bases and J dropped 9; count of bases not matched to a gene: 9. In germline, CDR1 is DFQATT, CDR2 SNEGSKA (reference sequence). The CDR3 region has the DNA TGCAGTGCTAGAGATATTAGCGGGGGGGCCGTAGCCCAGTACTTC. Protein product: CSARDISGGAVAQYF.

This clonotype was seen repeatedly, ten times or more. The rearrangement joins TRBV6-2 or TRBV6-3 to TRBJ2-5; D perhaps matches TRBD2 (5 bases). Per germline, CDR1 MNHEY and CDR2 SVGEGT. With 6 bases removed from V and 7 bases from J, the gap between germline ends came to 18 bases. CDR3 length: 14 residues. This chain's CDR3 is CASRVSGSPGTQYF. The CDR3 DNA reads TGTGCCAGCAGAGTGAGCGGTTCTCCAGGGACCCAGTACTTC.

This clonotype has at least ten counts. The DNA for the CDR3 is TGTGCCATCAGTGAGAGGCCCGGGACAGGGAAGGAGAATGGAGACACTGAAGCTTTCTTT. This codes for CAISERPGTGKENGDTEAFF. The chain uses TRBV10-3 and TRBJ1-1; 9 bases are shared with TRBD1. V gave up 2 bases and J gave up 3 bases; unmatched junction bases: 19. CDR1 is ENHRY, CDR2 SYGVKD, per germline. CDR3 size: 20 residues.